This T cell receptor (beta chain) comes out of a study of response to subunit inactivated influenza vaccine. TCRdb re-derived calls from the RT-PCR reads in MiXCR, one entry per CDR3 protein. The table lists about half a million distinct CDR3 sequences, 25% of them singletons, with around 1.8% in the top ten. The sequenced sample was CD4+ T cells sorted from PBMCs, obtained about 5 days after vaccination. This TCR derives from a man aged 50 or older who received an inactivated influenza vaccine.

CDR3 sequence reads: CASRQGGPVEQFF. The CDR3 nucleotides are TGTGCCAGCAGACAGGGGGGGCCGGTTGAGCAGTTCTTC. This chain joins TRBV28 and TRBJ2-1; possible D gene TRBD1, 8 bases. Germline CDR1 and CDR2: MDHEN and SYDVKM. Trimming left V 6 bases short and J 9 bases short, with 15 bases between. This CDR3 has 13 amino acids.